The 9 T cell receptor beta chains below were found in one sample sequenced in a study of T cell repertoires in cytomegalovirus infection. Using its own MiXCR run on the reads, TCRdb lists one record per CDR3 protein. The data show approximately 910,000 distinct CDR3 sequences, 30% to 40% seen once. Their cognate antigens are unknown. Material: cultured CD8+ T cells from PBMCs, obtained from culture after CMV antigen stimulation. These receptors originate from a human donor in good health (CMV status not recorded). Some clones in this sample may be carry-over from other donors' samples.

This chain links TRBV7-9 with TRBJ1-1, with D possibly TRBD1 on 5 matching bases. This CDR3 has 11 amino acids. Germline lookup yields CDR1 SEHNR and CDR2 FQNEAQ (reference sequence). Trimming took 8 bases from V and 7 from J, leaving 11 bases between them. CDR3 in DNA: TGTGCCAGCGTCTTCGGGGGTGAAGCTTTCTTT. It yields the protein CASVFGGEAFF.

V gene TRBV27 combines with J gene TRBJ2-7, with 8 bases fitting TRBD2. Germline V gives CDR1 MNHEY, CDR2 SMNVEV (reference sequence). The CDR3 sequence is 15 residues long. The chain's CDR3 is CANSLSLTSVSEQYV. CDR3 DNA: TGTGCCAACAGTTTATCGTTGACTAGCGTTTCCGAGCAGTACGTC.

The genes are TRBV24-1 and TRBJ1-1; D is undetermined. V was pared by 5 bases and J by 1 base, with 7 bases between. Germline V gene lookup returns CDR1 KGHDR and CDR2 SFDVKD. The CDR3 spans 13 residues. CDR3 bases: TGTGCCACCAGTGCCCGGACGAACACTGAAGCTTTCTTT. Amino acids: CATSARTNTEAFF.

This clonotype showed up just a few times. The rearrangement uses TRBV6-2 or TRBV6-3 and TRBJ2-1; 11 positions match TRBD2. The germline CDR1 and CDR2 sequences are MNHEY and SVGEGT. This CDR3 contains 15 residues. V lost 8 bases, J lost 8 bases, and 11 bases stayed unmatched. The CDR3 DNA reads TGTGCCAGCGGGGGTAGCGGGGGGGCCAACTATGAGCAGTTCTTC. Translating gives CASGGSGGANYEQFF.

This clonotype was seen a few times. The chain is built from TRBV14 and TRBJ2-7; D possibly corresponds to TRBD1 (6 bases). The germline V gene encodes CDR1 SGHDN and CDR2 FVKESK. The CDR3 has 14 residues. V lost 4 bases to trimming and J lost 3 bases, with 13 bases between them. CDR3 bases: TGTGCCAGCAGCCCACCGGGACACGGCTACGAGCAGTACTTC. Amino acids: CASSPPGHGYEQYF. Drawing the rest from reference TRBV14 and TRBJ2-7, the complete variable domain is EAGVTQFPSHSVIEKGQTVTLRCDPISGHDNLYWYRRVMGKEIKFLLHFVKESKQDESGMPNNRFLAERTGGTYSTLKVQPAELEDSGVYFCASSPPGHGYEQYFGPGTRLTVT.

The chain recombines TRBV29-1 with TRBJ1-2, with a tentative D call TRBD1 (5 bases). Trimming removed 7 bases at V and 0 bases at J, with 9 bases between. Germline V lookup: CDR1 SQVTM, CDR2 ANQGSEA. The CDR3 totals 12 residues. In DNA, the CDR3 is TGCAGCGGGGGGAGGGCTAACTATGGCTACACCTTC. This codes for CSGGRANYGYTF.

This clonotype was found a few times. The CDR3 is CASSMSKNRDQNTGELFF. CDR3 nucleotides: TGTGCCAGTAGTATGTCCAAAAACAGGGACCAGAACACCGGGGAGCTGTTTTTT. The chain has TRBV19 and TRBJ2-2; TRBD1 is a possible D gene (6 bases). Between the trimmed V and J ends, which lost 3 bases and 1 base, there was a span of 18 bases. The CDR3 has 18 residues. Germline V CDR1 and CDR2: LNHDA, SQIVND (reference sequence). Looking up the rest from reference TRBV19 and TRBJ2-2 gives the full variable domain: DGGITQSPKYLFRKEGQNVTLSCEQNLNHDAMYWYRQDPGQGLRLIYYSQIVNDFQKGDIAEGYSVSREKKESFPLTVTSAQKNPTAFYLCASSMSKNRDQNTGELFFGEGSRLTVL.

This clonotype was observed a few times. The genes are TRBV12-3 or TRBV12-4 and TRBJ2-1; 10 positions agree with TRBD2. V trimming: 6 bases; J trimming: 8 bases; junction bases outside the gene matches: 10. The CDR3 sequence is 15 residues long. The CDR3 region is CASRHGTSANYEQFF. As DNA, the CDR3 is TGTGCCAGCAGACACGGGACTAGCGCCAATTATGAGCAGTTCTTC.

This clonotype occurred once. This sequence joins TRBV6-1 and TRBJ2-7; 8 nucleotides match TRBD2. The germline gives CDR1 MNHNS, CDR2 SASEGT. This CDR3 is built from 13 residues. Germline trimming cut 10 bases from V and 0 bases from J; bases unmatched to any gene: 5. CDR3 amino acids: CATPGGGSYEQYF. The CDR3 DNA follows: TGTGCCACCCCCGGGGGGGGCTCCTACGAGCAGTACTTC.